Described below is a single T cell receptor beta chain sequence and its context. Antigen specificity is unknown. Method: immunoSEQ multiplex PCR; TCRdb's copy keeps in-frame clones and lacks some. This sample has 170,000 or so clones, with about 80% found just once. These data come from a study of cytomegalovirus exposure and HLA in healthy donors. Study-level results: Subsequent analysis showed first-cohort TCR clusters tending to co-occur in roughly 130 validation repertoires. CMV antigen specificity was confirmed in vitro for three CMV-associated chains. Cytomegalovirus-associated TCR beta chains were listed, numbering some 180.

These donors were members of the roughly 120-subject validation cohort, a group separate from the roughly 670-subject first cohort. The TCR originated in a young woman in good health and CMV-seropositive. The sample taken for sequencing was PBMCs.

The CDR3 region has the DNA TGTGCCAGCGGTAGCGGAAGCTCCTACAATGAGCAGTTCTTC. It encodes CASGSGSSYNEQFF. The chain employs TRBV27 and TRBJ2-1; maybe TRBD2 (6 bases). The CDR3 runs 14 residues. The germline V and J ends were trimmed by 8 bases and 0 bases, with 11 bases remaining between them. Per germline, CDR1 MNHEY and CDR2 SMNVEV (reference sequence).